One and the same sample provided the 12 T cell receptor beta chains below, sequenced in a study of cytomegalovirus exposure and HLA in healthy donors. Generated by immunoSEQ multiplex PCR, the TCRdb table keeps only in-frame clones and is missing some. The repertoire has approximately 170,000 clones, 75% to 95% of them found once; the top ten carry around 3%. Material: PBMCs. The receptors originated from a woman under 30 in good health and CMV-seropositive.

This sequence joins TRBV9 and TRBJ2-1; D is unclear. Germline V gene sequence: CDR1 SGDLS, CDR2 YYNGEE. The CDR3 is made up of 15 amino acids. Deletions cut 4 bases from V and 0 bases from J, with 11 bases between. CDR3 loop: CASSPTTSSYNEQFF. Here the CDR3 DNA reads TGTGCCAGCAGCCCGACGACTTCCTCCTACAATGAGCAGTTCTTC.

The chain links TRBV5-6 to TRBJ2-2; 9 nucleotides line up with TRBD1. Germline V gene data show CDR1 as SGHDT and CDR2 as YYEEEE. J was trimmed by 5 bases and V by 2 bases; bases with no gene match: 7. The CDR3 consists of 16 residues. CDR3 DNA: TGTGCCAGCAGCTTAGACAGGGGGAGGTGGACCGGGGAGCTGTTTTTT. Translated: CASSLDRGRWTGELFF.

The V and J genes are TRBV5-6 and TRBJ1-2; D is possibly TRBD1 (6 bases). Germline V gene sequence: CDR1 SGHDT, CDR2 YYEEEE. The CDR3 totals 16 residues. Deletions cut 0 bases from V and 4 bases from J, with 16 bases between. The CDR3: CASSLAGEPILYGYTF. The DNA for the CDR3 is TGTGCCAGCAGCTTGGCAGGGGAGCCGATTCTCTATGGCTACACCTTC.

The chain uses TRBV29-1 and TRBJ1-2, with a possible D match to TRBD1 (6 bases). The V end was cut by 5 bases, the J end by 4 bases, with 17 bases between. CDR1 and CDR2 (germline): SQVTM, ANQGSEA. CDR3 length equals 14 residues. CDR3 nucleotides: TGCAGCGTTACAGGGTTTTCTAGTGGCTATGGCTACACCTTC. It translates to CSVTGFSSGYGYTF.

The chain has TRBV7-6 and TRBJ2-5, with 9 positions matching TRBD2. The CDR3 runs 14 residues. CDR1 and CDR2 from the germline V gene are SGHVS and FNYEAQ. The V and J ends lost 6 bases and 2 bases, in that order; junction bases with no gene match: 4. DNA of the CDR3: TGTGCCAGCAGGAGGGGACTAGCTCAAGAGACCCAGTACTTC. This translates into CASRRGLAQETQYF.

V gene TRBV4-1 combines with J gene TRBJ2-3; no clear D gene. The germline V and J ends were trimmed by 0 bases and 0 bases, with 7 bases remaining between them. The CDR3 loop spans 15 amino acids. Germline V CDR1 and CDR2: MGHRA, YSYEKL. DNA for the CDR3: TGCGCCAGCAGCCAAGATGGTACTAGCACAGATACGCAGTATTTT. Amino acids: CASSQDGTSTDTQYF.

This clone was detected only a few times. V and J are TRBV30 and TRBJ1-2, with D possibly matching TRBD1 (5 bases). Per germline, CDR1 GTSNPN and CDR2 SVGIG (reference sequence). The V end lost 3 bases, the J end lost 3 bases, and 14 bases lay between the germline ends. The CDR3 has 14 amino acids. As DNA, the CDR3 is TGTGCCTGGAGGGAGGGGTATCCCTACTATGGCTACACCTTC. As protein: CAWREGYPYYGYTF. Full variable domain (outside the CDR3, taken from reference TRBV30 and TRBJ1-2): SQTIHQWPATLVQPVGSPLSLECTVEGTSNPNLYWYRQAAGRGLQLLFYSVGIGQISSEVPQNLSASRPQDRQFILSSKKLLLSDSGFYLCAWREGYPYYGYTFGSGTRLTVV.

The chain couples TRBV10-2 to TRBJ1-6; D call uncertain. The CDR3 consists of 13 residues. V lost 7 bases to trimming and J lost 9 bases, with 13 bases between them. The germline gives CDR1 WSHSY, CDR2 SAAADI. CDR3 region: CASTGRLGSPLHF. The CDR3 bases are TGCGCCAGCACAGGCAGGTTGGGTTCACCCCTCCACTTT.

The chain employs TRBV5-1 and TRBJ1-4; the D gene is possibly TRBD1 (6 bases). CDR1 and CDR2 (germline): SGHRS, YFSETQ. Trimming stripped 4 bases from V and 3 bases from J, with 13 bases between. The CDR3 is 15 amino acids. The chain's CDR3 is CASSITGTSNEKLFF. DNA of the CDR3: TGCGCCAGCAGCATAACAGGGACCTCTAATGAAAAACTGTTTTTT.

The genes are TRBV6-5 and TRBJ2-3; 9 nucleotides match TRBD2. This CDR3 is 15 amino acids long. Germline V CDR1 and CDR2: MNHEY, SVGAGI. The junction had 4 bases not matched to a gene; V was cut back by 2 bases and J by 4 bases. CDR3 region: CASSYSSGSSDTQYF. CDR3 coding DNA: TGTGCCAGCAGTTACAGTAGCGGGAGTTCAGATACGCAGTATTTT.

In this sample, this clone turned up a few times. V gene TRBV7-8 combines with J gene TRBJ2-7, with D perhaps TRBD1 (6 bases). The V gene's germline CDR1 is SGHVS and CDR2 FQNEAQ. The length of the CDR3 is 16 residues. Trimming removed 5 bases at V and 6 bases at J, with 23 bases between. The CDR3 nucleotides are TGTGCCAGCAGCCCCTCGGTTGGCAGGGAAGGGGGCGAGCAGTACTTC. This codes for CASSPSVGREGGEQYF.

The chain links TRBV7-2 to TRBJ2-2; 12 bases are a match to TRBD1. There are 16 residues in the CDR3. Germline assignment: CDR1 SGHTA and CDR2 FQGNSA. The V and J ends lost 4 bases and 7 bases, in that order; junction bases with no gene match: 7. The CDR3 reads CASSSQGQGAGGELFF. The CDR3 nucleotides are TGTGCCAGCAGCTCACAGGGACAGGGGGCGGGCGGGGAGCTGTTTTTT.